What follows are 8 T cell receptor beta chains derived from one specimen sequenced in a study of blood T cells in healthy people across ages. A sample-barcoded 5' primer and a J-beta primer mix were used in a second PCR of about 7 to 12 cycles. TCRdb itself ran the 5' RACE reads through MiXCR, one entry per CDR3 protein. The profile covers some 1.7 million distinct CDR3 sequences, with approximately 30% appearing a single time and 6.5% to 8.5% taken by the ten largest. The material sequenced was blood. Every receptor here comes from a woman aged 25-40 years in good health.

This clonotype was detected many times. The genes are TRBV30 and TRBJ2-7; D is possibly TRBD1 (5 bases). The CDR3 contains 12 residues. V dropped 2 bases and J dropped 5 bases, with 10 bases sitting between them. CDR1 and CDR2 from the germline V gene are GTSNPN and SVGIG (reference sequence). CDR3 DNA: TGTGCCTGGAGTTCATCCAGGGACGAGCAGTACTTC. It encodes CAWSSSRDEQYF. The whole variable domain, filled in from reference TRBV30 and TRBJ2-7, reads SQTIHQWPATLVQPVGSPLSLECTVEGTSNPNLYWYRQAAGRGLQLLFYSVGIGQISSEVPQNLSASRPQDRQFILSSKKLLLSDSGFYLCAWSSSRDEQYFGPGTRLTVT.

V gene TRBV4-1 combines with J gene TRBJ1-1; 8 bases fit TRBD1. The CDR3 runs to 14 residues. CDR1 and CDR2 from the germline V gene are MGHRA and YSYEKL. The ends lost 4 bases at V and 4 bases at J; junction bases unmatched: 5. The CDR3 reads CASSPTGEGTEAFF. The CDR3 bases are TGCGCCAGCAGCCCGACAGGGGAGGGCACTGAAGCTTTCTTT.

The rearrangement links TRBV6-4 to TRBJ1-5; the match to TRBD1 covers 8 bases. With V trimmed by 7 bases and J by 5 bases, 10 bases remained unmatched. Per the germline V gene, CDR1 is MRHNA and CDR2 is SNTAGT. The length of the CDR3 is 15 residues. The CDR3 sequence is CASNENRGYHQPQHF. The CDR3 region has the DNA TGTGCCAGCAATGAGAACAGGGGGTACCATCAGCCCCAGCATTTT.

This chain connects TRBV14 to TRBJ2-1; 14 bases map to TRBD2. Germline-derived CDR1 and CDR2 are SGHDN and FVKESK. CDR3 length: 16 amino acids. V shed 2 bases, J shed 6 bases, and the junction held 3 bases outside the gene matches. The CDR3, as DNA: TGTGCCAGCAGCCAACGGGGACTAGCGGGGGTCAATGAGCAGTTCTTC. Protein sequence: CASSQRGLAGVNEQFF.

The J gene is TRBJ1-1, the V gene TRBV30, with D unresolved. Looked up from germline, CDR1 is GTSNPN and CDR2 is SVGIG (reference sequence). V shed 4 bases and J shed 7 bases, with 7 bases lying between them. The CDR3 loop spans 10 amino acids. The CDR3 nucleotides are TGTGCCTGGACTACTTATGAAGCTTTCTTT. This encodes CAWTTYEAFF.

The table lists this clonotype with many counts. V is TRBV12-3 or TRBV12-4 and J is TRBJ2-5; tentatively, D is TRBD2 (6 bases). V lost 5 bases, J lost 2 bases, and 18 bases lay in between. CDR3 length equals 16 residues. CDR3 sequence reads: CASSHETPGGQETQYF. CDR3 DNA: TGTGCCAGCAGTCACGAAACCCCCGGGGGTCAAGAGACCCAGTACTTC.

Regarding this clonotype: One end of the junction varies from germline; a read error may be responsible. The V and J genes are TRBV11-1 and TRBJ2-5; D may be TRBD2 (5 bases). Germline CDR1 and CDR2: SGHAT and FQDESV (reference sequence). The CDR3 is 15 residues long. CDR3 protein: CVSSLSDPRGETQYF. CDR3 in DNA: TGTGTCAGCAGCTTATCGGACCCACGGGGAGAGACCCAGTACTTC.

The CDR3, as DNA: TGTGCCAGCAGCTTCATACGGGGGGGCAATCGGGAGCAGTACTTC. Its translation is CASSFIRGGNREQYF. This chain links TRBV7-9 with TRBJ2-5, with TRBD2 matching 8 bases. CDR3 size: 15 residues. CDR1 is SEHNR, CDR2 FQNEAQ, per germline (reference sequence). V lost 3 bases and J lost 11; bases outside the gene matches: 14. Combining the CDR3 with reference TRBV7-9 and TRBJ2-5 gives the whole variable domain DTGVSQNPRHKITKRGQNVTFRCDPISEHNRLYWYRQTLGQGPEFLTYFQNEAQLEKSRLLSDRFSAERPKGSFSTLEIQRTEQGDSAMYLCASSFIRGGNREQYFGPGTRLLVL.